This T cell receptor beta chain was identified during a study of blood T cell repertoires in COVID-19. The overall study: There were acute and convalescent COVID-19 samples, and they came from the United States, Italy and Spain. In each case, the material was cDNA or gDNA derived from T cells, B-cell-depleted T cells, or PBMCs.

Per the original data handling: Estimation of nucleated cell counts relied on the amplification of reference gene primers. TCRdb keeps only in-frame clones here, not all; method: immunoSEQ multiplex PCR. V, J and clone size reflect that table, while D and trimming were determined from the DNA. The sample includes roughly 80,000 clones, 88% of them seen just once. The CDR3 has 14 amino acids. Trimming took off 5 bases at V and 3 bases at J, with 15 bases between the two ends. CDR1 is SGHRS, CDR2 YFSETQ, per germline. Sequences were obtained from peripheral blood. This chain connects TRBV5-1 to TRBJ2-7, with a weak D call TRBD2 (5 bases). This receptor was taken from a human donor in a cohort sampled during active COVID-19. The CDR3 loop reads CASRAEGLIYEQYF. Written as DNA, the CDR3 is TGCGCCAGCAGAGCCGAGGGTCTAATCTACGAGCAGTACTTC.